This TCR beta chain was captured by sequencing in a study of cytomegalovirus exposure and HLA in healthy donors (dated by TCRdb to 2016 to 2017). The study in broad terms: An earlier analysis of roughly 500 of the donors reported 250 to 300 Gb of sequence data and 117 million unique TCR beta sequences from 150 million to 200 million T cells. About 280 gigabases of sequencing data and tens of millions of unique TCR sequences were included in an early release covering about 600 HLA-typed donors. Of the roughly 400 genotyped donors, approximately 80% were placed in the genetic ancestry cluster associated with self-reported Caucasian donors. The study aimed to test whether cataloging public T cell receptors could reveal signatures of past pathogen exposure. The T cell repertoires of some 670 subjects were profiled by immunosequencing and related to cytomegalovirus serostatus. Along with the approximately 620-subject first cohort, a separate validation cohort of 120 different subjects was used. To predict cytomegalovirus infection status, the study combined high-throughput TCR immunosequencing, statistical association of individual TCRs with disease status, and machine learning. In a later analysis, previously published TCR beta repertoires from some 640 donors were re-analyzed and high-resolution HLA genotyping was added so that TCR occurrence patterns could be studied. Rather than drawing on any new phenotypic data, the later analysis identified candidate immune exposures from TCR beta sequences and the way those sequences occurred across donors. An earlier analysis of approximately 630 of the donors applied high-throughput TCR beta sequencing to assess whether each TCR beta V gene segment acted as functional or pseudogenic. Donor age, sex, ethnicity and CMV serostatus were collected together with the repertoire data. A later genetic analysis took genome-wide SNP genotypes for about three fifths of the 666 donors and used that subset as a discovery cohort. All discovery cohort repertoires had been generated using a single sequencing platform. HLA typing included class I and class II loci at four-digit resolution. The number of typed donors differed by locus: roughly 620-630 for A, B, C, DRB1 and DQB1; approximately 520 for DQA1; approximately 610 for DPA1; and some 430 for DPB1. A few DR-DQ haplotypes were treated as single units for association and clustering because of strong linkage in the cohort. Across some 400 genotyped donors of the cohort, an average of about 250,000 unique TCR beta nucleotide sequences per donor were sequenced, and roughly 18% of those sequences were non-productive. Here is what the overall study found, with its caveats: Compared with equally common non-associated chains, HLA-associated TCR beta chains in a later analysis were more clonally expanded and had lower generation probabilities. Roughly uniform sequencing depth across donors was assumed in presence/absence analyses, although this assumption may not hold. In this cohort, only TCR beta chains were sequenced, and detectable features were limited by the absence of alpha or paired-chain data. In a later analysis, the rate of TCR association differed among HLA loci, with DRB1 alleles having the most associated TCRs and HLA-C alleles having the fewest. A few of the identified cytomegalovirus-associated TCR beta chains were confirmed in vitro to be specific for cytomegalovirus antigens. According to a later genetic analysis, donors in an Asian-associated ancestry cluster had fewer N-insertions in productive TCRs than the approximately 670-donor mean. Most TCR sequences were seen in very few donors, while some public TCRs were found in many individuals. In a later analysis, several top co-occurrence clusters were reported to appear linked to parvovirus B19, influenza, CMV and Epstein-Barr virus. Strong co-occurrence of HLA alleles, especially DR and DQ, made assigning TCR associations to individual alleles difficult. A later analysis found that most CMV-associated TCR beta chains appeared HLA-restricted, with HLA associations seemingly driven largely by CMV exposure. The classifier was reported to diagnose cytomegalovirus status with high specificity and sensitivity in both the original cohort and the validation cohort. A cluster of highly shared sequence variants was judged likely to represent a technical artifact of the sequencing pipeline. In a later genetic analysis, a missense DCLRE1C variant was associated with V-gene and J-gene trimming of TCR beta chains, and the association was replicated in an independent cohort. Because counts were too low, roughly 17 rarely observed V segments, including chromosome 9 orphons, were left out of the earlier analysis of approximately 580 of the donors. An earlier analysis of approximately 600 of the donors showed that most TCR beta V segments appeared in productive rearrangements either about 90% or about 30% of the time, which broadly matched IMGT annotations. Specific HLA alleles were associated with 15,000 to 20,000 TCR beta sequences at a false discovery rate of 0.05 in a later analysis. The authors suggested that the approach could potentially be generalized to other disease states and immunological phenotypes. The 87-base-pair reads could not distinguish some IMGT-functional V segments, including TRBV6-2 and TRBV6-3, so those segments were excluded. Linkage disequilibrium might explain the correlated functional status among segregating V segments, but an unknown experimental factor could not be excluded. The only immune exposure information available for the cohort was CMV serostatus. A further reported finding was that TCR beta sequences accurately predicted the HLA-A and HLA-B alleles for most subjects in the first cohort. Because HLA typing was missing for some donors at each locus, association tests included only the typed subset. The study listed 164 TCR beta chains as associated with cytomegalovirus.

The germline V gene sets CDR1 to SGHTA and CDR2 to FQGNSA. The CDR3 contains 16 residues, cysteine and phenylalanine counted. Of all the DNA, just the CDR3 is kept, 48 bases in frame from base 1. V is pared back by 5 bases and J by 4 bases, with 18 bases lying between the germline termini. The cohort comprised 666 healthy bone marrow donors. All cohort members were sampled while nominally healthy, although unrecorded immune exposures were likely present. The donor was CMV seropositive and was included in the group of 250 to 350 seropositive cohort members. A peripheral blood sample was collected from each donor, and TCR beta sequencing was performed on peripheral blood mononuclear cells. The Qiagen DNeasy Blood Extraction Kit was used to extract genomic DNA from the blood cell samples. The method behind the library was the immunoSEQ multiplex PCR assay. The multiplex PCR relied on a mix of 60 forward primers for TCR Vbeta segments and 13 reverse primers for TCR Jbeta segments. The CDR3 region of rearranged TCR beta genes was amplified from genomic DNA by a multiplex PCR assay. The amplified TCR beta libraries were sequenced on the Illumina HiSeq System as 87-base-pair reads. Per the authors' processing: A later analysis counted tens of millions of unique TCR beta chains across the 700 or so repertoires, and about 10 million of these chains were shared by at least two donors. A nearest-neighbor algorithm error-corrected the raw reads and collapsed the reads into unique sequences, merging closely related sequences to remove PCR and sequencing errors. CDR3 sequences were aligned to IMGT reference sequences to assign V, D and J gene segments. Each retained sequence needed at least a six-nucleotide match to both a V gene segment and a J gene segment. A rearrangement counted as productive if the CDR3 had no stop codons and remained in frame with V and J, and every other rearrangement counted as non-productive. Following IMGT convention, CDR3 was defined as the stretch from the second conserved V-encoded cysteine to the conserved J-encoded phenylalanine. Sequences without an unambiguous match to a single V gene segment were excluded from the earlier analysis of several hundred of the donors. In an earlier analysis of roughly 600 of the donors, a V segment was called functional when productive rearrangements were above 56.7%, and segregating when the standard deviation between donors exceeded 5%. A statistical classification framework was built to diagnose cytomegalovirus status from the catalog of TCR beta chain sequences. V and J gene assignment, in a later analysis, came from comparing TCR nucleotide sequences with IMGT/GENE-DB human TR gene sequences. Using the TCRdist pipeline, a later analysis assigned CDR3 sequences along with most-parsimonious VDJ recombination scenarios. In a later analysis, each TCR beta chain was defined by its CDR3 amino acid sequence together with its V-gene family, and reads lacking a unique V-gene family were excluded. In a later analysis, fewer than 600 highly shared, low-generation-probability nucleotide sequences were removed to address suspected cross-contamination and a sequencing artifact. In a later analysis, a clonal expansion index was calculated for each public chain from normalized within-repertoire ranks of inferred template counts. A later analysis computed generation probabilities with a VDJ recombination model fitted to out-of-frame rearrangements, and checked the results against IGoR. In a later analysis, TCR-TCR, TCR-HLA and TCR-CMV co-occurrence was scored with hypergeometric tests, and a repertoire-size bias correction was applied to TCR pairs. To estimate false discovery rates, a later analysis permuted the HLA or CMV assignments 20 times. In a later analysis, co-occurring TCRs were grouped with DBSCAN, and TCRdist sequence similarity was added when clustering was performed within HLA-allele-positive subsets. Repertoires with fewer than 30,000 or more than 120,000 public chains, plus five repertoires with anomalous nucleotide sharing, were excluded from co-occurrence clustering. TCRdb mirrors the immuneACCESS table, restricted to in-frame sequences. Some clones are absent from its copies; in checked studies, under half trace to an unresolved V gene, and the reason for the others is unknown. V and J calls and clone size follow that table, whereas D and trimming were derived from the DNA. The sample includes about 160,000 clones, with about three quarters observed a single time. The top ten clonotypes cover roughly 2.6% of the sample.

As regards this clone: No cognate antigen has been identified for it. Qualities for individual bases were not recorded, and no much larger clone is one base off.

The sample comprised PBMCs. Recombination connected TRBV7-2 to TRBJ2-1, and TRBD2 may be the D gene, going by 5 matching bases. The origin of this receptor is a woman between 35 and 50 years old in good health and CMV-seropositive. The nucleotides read TGTGCCAGCAGCCAAGAAGCCAGAAGGAGGTACAATGAGCAGTTCTTC. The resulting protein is CASSQEARRRYNEQFF.